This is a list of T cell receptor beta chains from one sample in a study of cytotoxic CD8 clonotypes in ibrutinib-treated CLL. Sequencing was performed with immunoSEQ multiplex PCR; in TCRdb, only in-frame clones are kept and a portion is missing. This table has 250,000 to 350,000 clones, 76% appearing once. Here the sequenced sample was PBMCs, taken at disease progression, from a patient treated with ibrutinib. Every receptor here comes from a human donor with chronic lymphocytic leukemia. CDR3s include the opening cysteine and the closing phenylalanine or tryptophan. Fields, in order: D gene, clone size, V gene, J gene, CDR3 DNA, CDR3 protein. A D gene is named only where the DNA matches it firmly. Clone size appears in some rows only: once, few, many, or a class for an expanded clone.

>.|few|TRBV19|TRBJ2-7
TGTGCCAGTAGCCCTCGGGGCACGATCTCCTACGAGCAGTACTTC
CASSPRGTISYEQYF
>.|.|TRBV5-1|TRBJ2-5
TGCGCCAGCAGCTTGGCGGGGGCCAGGGAAGAGACCCAGTACTTC
CASSLAGAREETQYF
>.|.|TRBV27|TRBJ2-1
TGTGCCAGCAGTTTATCGGACCACAATGAGCAGTTCTTC
CASSLSDHNEQFF
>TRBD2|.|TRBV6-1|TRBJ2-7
TGTGCCAGCAGTGAGGGTGGGACTAGTTCCTACGAGCAGTACTTC
CASSEGGTSSYEQYF
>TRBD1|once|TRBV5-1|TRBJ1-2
TGCGCCAGCAGTTATACCGGGACAGGGGACTATGGCTACACCTTC
CASSYTGTGDYGYTF
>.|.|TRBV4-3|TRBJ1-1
TGCGCCAGCAGCCAAAGATTCGGGGAGAACACTGAAGCTTTCTTT
CASSQRFGENTEAFF
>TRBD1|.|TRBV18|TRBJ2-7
TGTGCCAGCTCACCACTTCCGACAGGGGGCCCCTACGAGCAGTACTTC
CASSPLPTGGPYEQYF
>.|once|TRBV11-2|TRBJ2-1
TGTGCCAGCATCCTCTCTAGCAATGAGCAGTTCTTC
CASILSSNEQFF
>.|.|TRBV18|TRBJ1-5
TGTGCCAGCTCCGACCAGGGTTCGGGCAATCAGCCCCAGCATTTT
CASSDQGSGNQPQHF
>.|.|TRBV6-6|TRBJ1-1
TGTGCCTCCCTGGAGGTTCCTCTTTTCACTGAAGCTTTCTTT
CASLEVPLFTEAFF
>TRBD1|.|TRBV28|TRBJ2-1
TGTGCCAGCAGTTTCACAGGGGGCCGCTACAATGAGCAGTTCTTC
CASSFTGGRYNEQFF
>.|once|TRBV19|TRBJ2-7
TGTGCCAGTAGTATAGCCCTGGCGGGCGCCACGAGAAACGAGCAGTACTTC
CASSIALAGATRNEQYF
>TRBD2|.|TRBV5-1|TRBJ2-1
TGCGCCAGCAGCTCCACTAGCGGAGGGGGACGTGCGTCCTACAATGAGCAGTTCTTC
CASSSTSGGGRASYNEQFF
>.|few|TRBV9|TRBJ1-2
TGTGCCAGCAGCGTAGGCTATGGCTACACCTTC
CASSVGYGYTF
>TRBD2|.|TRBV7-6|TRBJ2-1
TGTGCCAGCAGCCGGGGGCTAGCGGGAGGTGGGGACAATGAGCAGTTCTTC
CASSRGLAGGGDNEQFF
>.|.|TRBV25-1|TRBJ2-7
TGTGCCAGCAGTGAATCCGCAGGGTGGGCCGAGCAGTACTTC
CASSESAGWAEQYF
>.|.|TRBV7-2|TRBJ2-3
TGTGCCAGCAGCTTCCGGACCCCCACAGATACGCAGTATTTT
CASSFRTPTDTQYF
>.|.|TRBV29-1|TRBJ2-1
TGCAGCGTTGAAACTTGGCAGGCGCTGAGCTCCTACAATGAGCAGTTCTTC
CSVETWQALSSYNEQFF
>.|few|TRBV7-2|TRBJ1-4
TGTGCCAGCAGCTTGAGTGTTCCCGAAAAACTGTTTTTT
CASSLSVPEKLFF
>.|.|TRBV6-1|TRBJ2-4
TGTGCCACTTGGACAGAATTGAGGAAAAACATTCAGTACTTC
CATWTELRKNIQYF
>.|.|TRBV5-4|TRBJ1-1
TGTGCCAGCAGCCCGACGGCGACTGAAGCTTTCTTT
CASSPTATEAFF
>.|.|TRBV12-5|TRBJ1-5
TGTGCTAGTGGTTTTGGGGGGAATCAGCCCCAGCATTTT
CASGFGGNQPQHF
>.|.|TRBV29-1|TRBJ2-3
TGCAGCGGGAGCGGGCGGGGAAGCACAGATACGCAGTATTTT
CSGSGRGSTDTQYF
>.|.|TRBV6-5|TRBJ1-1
TGTGCCACCAGTTCGAACACTGAAGCTTTCTTT
CATSSNTEAFF
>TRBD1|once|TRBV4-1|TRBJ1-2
TGCGCCAGCAGCCAAGTACAGGGGCCGGGCTATGGCTACACCTTC
CASSQVQGPGYGYTF
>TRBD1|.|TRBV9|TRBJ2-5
TGTGCCAGCAGCCCACCCCGGACAGGGGGAAAAGAGACCCAGTACTTC
CASSPPRTGGKETQYF
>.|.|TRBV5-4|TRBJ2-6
TGTGCCAGCAGCCCACAAGTTGGGAAAGCTGGGGCCAACGTCCTGACTTTC
CASSPQVGKAGANVLTF
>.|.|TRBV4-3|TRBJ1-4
TGCGCCAGCAGCCCTCCCCCGGTACCGAATGAAAAACTGTTTTTT
CASSPPPVPNEKLFF
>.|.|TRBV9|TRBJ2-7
TGTGCCAGCGGGGACACGGCCCTAACCGAGCAGTACTTC
CASGDTALTEQYF
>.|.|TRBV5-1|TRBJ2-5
TGCGCCAGCAGCTTGGAAAATGCTGAGACCCAGTACTTC
CASSLENAETQYF
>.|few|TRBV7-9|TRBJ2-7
TGTGCCAGCACCGGACGGACCTTATACTCCTACGAGCAGTACTTC
CASTGRTLYSYEQYF
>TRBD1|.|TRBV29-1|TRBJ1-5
TGCAGCGCTAGACAGGGGGATTCGGGTCAGCCCCAGCATTTT
CSARQGDSGQPQHF
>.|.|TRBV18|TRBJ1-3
TGTGCCAGCGCGACCGGGGTCTCTGGAAACACCATATATTTT
CASATGVSGNTIYF
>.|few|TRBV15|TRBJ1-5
TGTGCCACCAGCGGGGGACTTATCAATCAGCCCCAGCATTTT
CATSGGLINQPQHF
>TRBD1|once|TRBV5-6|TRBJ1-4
TGTGCCAGCAGCTTGGGTCCCGGGACAGGGGGCGAAAAACTGTTTTTT
CASSLGPGTGGEKLFF
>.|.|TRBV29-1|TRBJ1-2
TGCAGCGTTGTTTGGGCGGATGGCTACACCTTC
CSVVWADGYTF
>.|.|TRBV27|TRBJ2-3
TGTGCCAGCAGTTTCGTAGGGATTGGCACAGATACGCAGTATTTT
CASSFVGIGTDTQYF
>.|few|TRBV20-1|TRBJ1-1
TGCAGTGCTATGGTAACTGAAGCTTTCTTT
CSAMVTEAFF
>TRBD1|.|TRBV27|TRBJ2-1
TGTGCCAGCAGTACAGGGGTGGGCAATGAGCAGTTCTTC
CASSTGVGNEQFF
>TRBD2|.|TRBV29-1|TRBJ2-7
TGCAGCGTTGAAGATCTGCCGACTAGCGGGGGGGCCTACGAGCAGTACTTC
CSVEDLPTSGGAYEQYF
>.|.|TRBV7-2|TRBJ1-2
TGTGCCAGCAGCTTCCCTAGTCTAGCTAACTATGGCTACACCTTC
CASSFPSLANYGYTF
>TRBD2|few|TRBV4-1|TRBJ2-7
TGCGCCAGCAGCCAACAGACTAGCGGCACGATGTACGAGCAGTACTTC
CASSQQTSGTMYEQYF
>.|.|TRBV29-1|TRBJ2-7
TGCAGCGCCCTGGGCGGAAGGGTCTACGAGCAGTACTTC
CSALGGRVYEQYF
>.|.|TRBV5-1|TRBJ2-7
TGCGCCAGCAGCTTTCGGACCCGATCCCCCGAGCAGTACTTC
CASSFRTRSPEQYF
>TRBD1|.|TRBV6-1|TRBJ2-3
TGTGCCAGCAGTGAATGGATGACAGGGGCTGGTAGCACAGATACGCAGTATTTT
CASSEWMTGAGSTDTQYF
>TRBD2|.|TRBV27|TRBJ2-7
TGTGCCAGCAGTTCTTTGGCGGGAGGGGAAGAGCAGTACTTC
CASSSLAGGEEQYF
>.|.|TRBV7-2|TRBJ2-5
TGTGCCAGCAGTCACAGCGGTGTAGAAGAGACCCAGTACTTC
CASSHSGVEETQYF
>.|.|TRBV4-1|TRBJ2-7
TGCGCCAGCAGCCAGACGACAGGTATAACCTACGAGCAGTACTTC
CASSQTTGITYEQYF
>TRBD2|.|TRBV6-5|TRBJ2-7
TGTGCCAGCGGAGATGGGACTAGCGGGAGAACCGAGCAGTACTTC
CASGDGTSGRTEQYF
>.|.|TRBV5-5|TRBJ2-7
TGTGCCAGCAGCCGACTAGACTCCTACGAGCAGTACTTC
CASSRLDSYEQYF
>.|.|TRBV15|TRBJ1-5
TGTGCCACCAGCAGTTCACGGGGTCAGCCCCAGCATTTT
CATSSSRGQPQHF
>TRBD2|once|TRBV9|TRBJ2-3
TGTGCCAGCAGCGTTGCTAGCGGGGGGCAAACAGATACGCAGTATTTT
CASSVASGGQTDTQYF
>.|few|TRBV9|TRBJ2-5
TGTGCCAGCAGCACCGGGGGCCGGGCCCAAGAGACCCAGTACTTC
CASSTGGRAQETQYF
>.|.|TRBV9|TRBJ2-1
TGTGCCAGCAGCGTAGCTGGAGGGGGAGGATACAATGAGCAGTTCTTC
CASSVAGGGGYNEQFF
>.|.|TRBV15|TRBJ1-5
TGTGCCACCAGCAGAGATCAGGATCAGCCCCAGCATTTT
CATSRDQDQPQHF